Presented here are 12 T cell receptor beta chains from one specimen sequenced in a study of Ad26.COV2.S vaccination and SARS-CoV-2 variants. The sample's treatment: about 20 received Ad26.COV2.S at low or high dose, single or two shots; roughly five received placebo; per-sample allocation not given. Samples came from day 63 after the first vaccine or placebo injection. Sequencing was performed with immunoSEQ multiplex PCR; in TCRdb, only in-frame clones are kept and a portion is missing. The sample records 300,000 to 400,000 clones, around four fifths being singletons. Sequenced here: peripheral blood, sampled in a trial of Ad26.COV2.S vaccine versus placebo. The source of these receptors is a person between 18 and 65 years old who received the Ad26.COV2.S COVID-19 vaccine or a placebo.

This chain joins TRBV20-1 and TRBJ1-1; D call uncertain. The germline V and J ends were trimmed by 3 bases and 5 bases, with 10 bases remaining between them. The CDR3 runs to 12 residues. Per the germline V gene, CDR1 is DFQATT and CDR2 is SNEGSKA (reference sequence). CDR3 residues: CSASRATTEAFF. The CDR3 DNA sequence: TGCAGTGCTAGTCGTGCGACGACTGAAGCTTTCTTT.

The rearrangement links TRBV7-6 to TRBJ2-7, with 7 bases lining up with TRBD1. V trimming: 1 base; J trimming: 6 bases; junction bases outside the gene matches: 0. The CDR3 sequence is 12 residues long. The germline CDR1 and CDR2 sequences are SGHVS and FNYEAQ. The CDR3 region has the DNA TGTGCCAGCAGCTTAGACAGGGGCGAGCAGTACTTC. Amino acid sequence: CASSLDRGEQYF.

This clone was observed a few times. The chain joins TRBV6-4 to TRBJ2-1, with 9 bases matching TRBD2. CDR3 length: 16 residues. Germline V lookup: CDR1 MRHNA, CDR2 SNTAGT. Trimming cost V 6 bases and J 0 bases; bases outside gene matches: 6. The CDR3 is CASRNLAGSSYNEQFF. The CDR3, as DNA: TGTGCCAGCAGAAATCTAGCGGGGAGCTCCTACAATGAGCAGTTCTTC.

Many counts were recorded for this clone. The gene calls are TRBV18 and TRBJ2-5; 7 bases line up with TRBD1. V was clipped by 3 bases and J by 5 bases; unmatched bases: 15. Per germline, CDR1 KGHSH and CDR2 LQKENI. The CDR3 consists of 17 residues. The CDR3 DNA reads as TGTGCCAGCTCACCCCCACCGCCGGCAGGGGGTTGGGAGACCCAGTACTTC. It specifies CASSPPPPAGGWETQYF. The full variable domain, with the rest looked up from reference TRBV18 and TRBJ2-5, is NAGVMQNPRHLVRRRGQEARLRCSPMKGHSHVYWYRQLPEEGLKFMVYLQKENIIDESGMPKERFSAEFPKEGPSILRIQQVVRGDSAAYFCASSPPPPAGGWETQYFGPGTRLLVL.

The chain links TRBV4-2 to TRBJ1-4; D perhaps matches TRBD1 (6 bases). The length of the CDR3 is 15 residues. V lost 0 bases, J lost 13 bases, and 18 bases lay in between. The germline CDR1 and CDR2 sequences are LGHNA and YNFKEQ. CDR3 sequence: CASSQDRDLGGGLFF. In DNA form, the CDR3 reads TGTGCCAGCAGCCAAGATCGGGACCTAGGGGGAGGACTGTTTTTT.

The gene calls are TRBV6-5 and TRBJ2-7; TRBD1 matches 10 bases. CDR3 length equals 14 residues. V was clipped by 4 bases and J by 5 bases; unmatched bases: 5. Germline V gene sequence: CDR1 MNHEY, CDR2 SVGAGI. CDR3 sequence (DNA): TGTGCCAGCAGTTCGACAGGGGGCAACGACGAGCAGTACTTC. It is translated as CASSSTGGNDEQYF.

The chain recombines TRBV18 with TRBJ2-5; unclear D gene. V dropped 0 bases and J dropped 2 bases, with 4 bases sitting between them. CDR3 length: 13 amino acids. Germline loops: CDR1 KGHSH, CDR2 LQKENI. The CDR3 sequence: CASSPPQQETQYF. Here the CDR3 DNA reads TGTGCCAGCTCACCACCACAGCAAGAGACCCAGTACTTC.

This clone was observed a single time. The chain joins TRBV27 to TRBJ1-2, with D possibly being TRBD1 (5 bases). CDR3 size: 12 residues. With 11 bases removed from V and 1 base from J, the gap between germline ends came to 11 bases. The V gene's germline CDR1 is MNHEY and CDR2 SMNVEV (reference sequence). As DNA, the CDR3 is TGTGCCCGCTGGGGGGGTAACTATGGCTACACCTTC. The encoded protein is CARWGGNYGYTF.

The chain uses TRBV6-4 and TRBJ1-1; unclear D gene. CDR1 and CDR2 (germline): MRHNA, SNTAGT. The CDR3 is 13 amino acids. V lost 3 bases and J 1 base, leaving 6 bases between the germline ends. The DNA of the CDR3 is TGTGCCAGCAGTGATTACAAGAACACTGAAGCTTTCTTT. Protein product: CASSDYKNTEAFF.

V is TRBV11-2 and J is TRBJ2-1; D is undetermined. Per germline, CDR1 SGHAT and CDR2 FQNNGV. This CDR3 has 16 residues. With 1 base removed from V and 6 bases from J, the gap between germline ends came to 16 bases. The CDR3 sequence is CASSLGRRTQLNEQFF. The CDR3 DNA sequence: TGTGCCAGCAGCTTAGGGAGACGCACACAACTCAATGAGCAGTTCTTC.

This clone was recorded only once. The chain combines TRBV6-5 with TRBJ1-2, with a possible D match to TRBD1 (6 bases). Germline V lookup: CDR1 MNHEY, CDR2 SVGAGI. The CDR3 runs to 11 residues. Trimming cost V 7 bases and J 8 bases, with 11 bases left between them. CDR3 protein: CASIWGLGYTF. CDR3 bases: TGTGCCAGCATCTGGGGGCTCGGCTACACCTTC.

This rearrangement joins TRBV4-1 to TRBJ2-1; TRBD1 is a possible D gene (6 bases). Germline CDR1 MGHRA, CDR2 YSYEKL. V gave up 0 bases and J gave up 2 bases, with 11 bases separating them. The CDR3 spans 16 residues. This chain's CDR3 is CASSQDTRGTYNEQFF. The DNA for the CDR3 is TGCGCCAGCAGCCAAGATACCAGGGGCACCTACAATGAGCAGTTCTTC.